The entry below gives a single T cell receptor beta chain sequence along with its context. These data come from a study of blood T cell repertoires in COVID-19. As for the study in general: Researchers got acute and convalescent COVID-19 samples from the United States, Italy and Spain.

Authors' methods: Amplifying reference gene primers gave estimates of nucleated cell counts. TCRdb keeps only in-frame clones here, not all; method: immunoSEQ multiplex PCR. That table gives V, J and clone size, and the DNA gave D and trimming. This table holds about 240,000 clones, approximately 87% found once. This CDR3 region has 14 residues. The V and J ends lost 3 bases and 4 bases respectively, with 10 bases between them. Germline CDR1 MDHEN, CDR2 SYDVKM. This sequence joins TRBV28 and TRBJ1-3; D not resolved. The sequenced sample was peripheral blood. This TCR came from a man between 60 and 75 years old with acute or convalescent COVID-19. For the CDR3, the DNA is TGTGCCAGCAGTTTGTCCGTTCCCGGAAACACCATATATTTT. Its protein product is CASSLSVPGNTIYF.